The entry that follows covers one TCR beta chain sequence. Its specificity is not known. The treatment is: oral pan-JAK inhibitor, 5-10 mg twice daily. Samples from alopecia areata patients were lesional scalp punch biopsies and peripheral blood. Extraction of RNA preceded its reverse transcription into cDNA, which served as the sequencing template. Profiling relied on immunoSEQ multiplex PCR, and the TCRdb table lists in-frame clones only, not all of them. The sample comprises approximately 180,000 clones, 60% of which are singletons, and 0.95% to 1.1% rests with the top ten. The CDR3 extends over 13 amino acids. Germline CDR1 reads LNHNV; CDR2 reads YYDKDF (reference sequence). Trimming shortened V by 0 bases and J by 11 bases, and 8 bases separated the two germline ends. The sample comes from a study of CD8+ T cells in alopecia areata. Notes on the study in general: Persistence in scalp and blood during tofacitinib was observed for many expanded lesional clones.

Sample: CD4+ T cells sorted from blood, taken at week 24, from a patient treated with tofacitinib. The rearrangement joins TRBV15 to TRBJ1-6; the D is unclear. The TCR originated in a human donor with alopecia areata. The CDR3, as DNA: TGTGCCACCAGCAGAGATCTGGCAGCACCCCTCCACTTT. It yields the protein CATSRDLAAPLHF.